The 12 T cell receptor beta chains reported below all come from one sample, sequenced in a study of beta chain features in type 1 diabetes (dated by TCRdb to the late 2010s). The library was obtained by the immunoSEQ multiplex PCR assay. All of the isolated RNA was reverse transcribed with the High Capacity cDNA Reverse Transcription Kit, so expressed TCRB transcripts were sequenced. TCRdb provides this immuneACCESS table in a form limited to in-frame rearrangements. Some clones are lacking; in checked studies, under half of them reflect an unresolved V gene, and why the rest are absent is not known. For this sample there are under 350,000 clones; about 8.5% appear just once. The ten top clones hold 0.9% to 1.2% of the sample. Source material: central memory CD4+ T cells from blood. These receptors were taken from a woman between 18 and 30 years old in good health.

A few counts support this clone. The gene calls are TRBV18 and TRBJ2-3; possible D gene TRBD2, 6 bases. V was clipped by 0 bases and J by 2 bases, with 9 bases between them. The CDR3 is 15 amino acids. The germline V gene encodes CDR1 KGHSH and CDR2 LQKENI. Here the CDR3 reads CASSPPEGLTDTQYF. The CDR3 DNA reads TGTGCCAGCTCACCACCTGAGGGACTCACAGATACGCAGTATTTT.

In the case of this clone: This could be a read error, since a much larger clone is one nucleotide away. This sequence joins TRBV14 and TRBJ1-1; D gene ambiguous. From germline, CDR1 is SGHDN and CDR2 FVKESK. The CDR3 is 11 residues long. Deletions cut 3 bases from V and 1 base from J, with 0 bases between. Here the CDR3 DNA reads TGTGCCAGCAGCCAGAACACTGAAGCTTTCTTT. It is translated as CASSQNTEAFF.

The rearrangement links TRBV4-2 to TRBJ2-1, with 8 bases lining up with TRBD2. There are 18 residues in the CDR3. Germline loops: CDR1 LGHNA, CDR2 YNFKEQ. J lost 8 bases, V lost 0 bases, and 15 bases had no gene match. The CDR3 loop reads CASSQDEIAGLVLDEQFF. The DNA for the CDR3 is TGTGCCAGCAGCCAAGATGAGATAGCGGGATTAGTACTCGATGAGCAGTTCTTC.

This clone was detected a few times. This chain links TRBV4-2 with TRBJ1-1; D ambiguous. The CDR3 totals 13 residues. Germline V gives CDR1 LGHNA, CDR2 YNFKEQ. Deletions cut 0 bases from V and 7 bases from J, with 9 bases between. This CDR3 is CASSQDLRFEAFF. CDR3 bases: TGTGCCAGCAGCCAAGATTTGAGATTTGAAGCTTTCTTT.

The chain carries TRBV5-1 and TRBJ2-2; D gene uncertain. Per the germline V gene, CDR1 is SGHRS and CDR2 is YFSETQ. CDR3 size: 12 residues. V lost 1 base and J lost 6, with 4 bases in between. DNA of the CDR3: TGCGCCAGCAGCTTGATCCCCGGGGAGCTGTTTTTT. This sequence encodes CASSLIPGELFF. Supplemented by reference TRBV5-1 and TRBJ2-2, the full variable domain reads KAGVTQTPRYLIKTRGQQVTLSCSPISGHRSVSWYQQTPGQGLQFLFEYFSETQRNKGNFPGRFSGRQFSNSRSEMNVSTLELGDSALYLCASSLIPGELFFGEGSRLTVL.

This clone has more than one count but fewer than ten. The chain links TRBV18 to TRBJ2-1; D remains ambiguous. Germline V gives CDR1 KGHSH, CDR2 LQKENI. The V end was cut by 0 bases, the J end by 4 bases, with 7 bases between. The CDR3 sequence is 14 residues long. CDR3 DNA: TGTGCCAGCTCACCACCAAGTCAGTACAATGAGCAGTTCTTC. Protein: CASSPPSQYNEQFF.

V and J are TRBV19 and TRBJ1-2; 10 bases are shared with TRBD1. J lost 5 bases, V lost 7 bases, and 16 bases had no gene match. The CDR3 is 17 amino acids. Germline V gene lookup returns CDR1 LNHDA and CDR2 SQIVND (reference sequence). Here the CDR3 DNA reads TGTGCCAGTACCCCATGGGACAGGGGATCCGGTTCATATGGCTACACCTTC. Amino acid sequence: CASTPWDRGSGSYGYTF.

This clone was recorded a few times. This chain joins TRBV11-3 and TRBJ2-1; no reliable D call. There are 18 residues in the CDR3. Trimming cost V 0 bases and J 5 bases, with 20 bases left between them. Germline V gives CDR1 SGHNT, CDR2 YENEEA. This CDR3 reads CASSLDFLGDFRDNEQFF. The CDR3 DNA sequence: TGTGCCAGCAGCTTAGATTTCCTTGGAGATTTTCGGGACAATGAGCAGTTCTTC. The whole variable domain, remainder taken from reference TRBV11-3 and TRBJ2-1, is EAGVVQSPRYKIIEKKQPVAFWCNPISGHNTLYWYLQNLGQGPELLIRYENEEAVDDSQLPKDRFSAERLKGVDSTLKIQPAELGDSAVYLCASSLDFLGDFRDNEQFFGPGTRLTVL.

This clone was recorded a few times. In nucleotides, the CDR3 is TGTGCCAGCAGCCCCTTCGGAGGGAGGGGCACAGATACGCAGTATTTT. It yields the protein CASSPFGGRGTDTQYF. This chain uses TRBV2 with TRBJ2-3; TRBD2 matches 7 bases. The V gene end was trimmed by 6 bases and the J gene end by 1 base; junction bases not matched to a gene: 10. The CDR3 is 16 amino acids. Germline V gene lookup returns CDR1 SNHLY and CDR2 FYNNEI.

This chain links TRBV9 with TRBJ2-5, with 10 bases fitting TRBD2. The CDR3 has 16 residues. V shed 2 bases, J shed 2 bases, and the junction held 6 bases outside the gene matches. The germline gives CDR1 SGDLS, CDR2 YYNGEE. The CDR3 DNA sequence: TGTGCCAGCAGCGTCGGGATAGCGGGGGGACAAGAGACCCAGTACTTC. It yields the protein CASSVGIAGGQETQYF.

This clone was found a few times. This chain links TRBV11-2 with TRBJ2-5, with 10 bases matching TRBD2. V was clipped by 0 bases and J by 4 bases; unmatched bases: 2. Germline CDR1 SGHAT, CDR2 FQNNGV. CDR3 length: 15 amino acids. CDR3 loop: CASSLELAGRETQYF. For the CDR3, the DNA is TGTGCCAGCAGCTTAGAACTAGCGGGGAGAGAGACCCAGTACTTC. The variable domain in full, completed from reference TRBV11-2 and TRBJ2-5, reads EAGVAQSPRYKIIEKRQSVAFWCNPISGHATLYWYQQILGQGPKLLIQFQNNGVVDDSQLPKDRFSAERLKGVDSTLKIQPAKLEDSAVYLCASSLELAGRETQYFGPGTRLLVL.

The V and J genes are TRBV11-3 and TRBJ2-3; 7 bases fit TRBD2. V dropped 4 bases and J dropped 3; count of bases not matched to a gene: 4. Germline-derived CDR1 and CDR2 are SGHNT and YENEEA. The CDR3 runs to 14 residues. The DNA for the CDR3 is TGTGCCAGCAGCTCGGGGGGAGGTACAGATACGCAGTATTTT. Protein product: CASSSGGGTDTQYF.